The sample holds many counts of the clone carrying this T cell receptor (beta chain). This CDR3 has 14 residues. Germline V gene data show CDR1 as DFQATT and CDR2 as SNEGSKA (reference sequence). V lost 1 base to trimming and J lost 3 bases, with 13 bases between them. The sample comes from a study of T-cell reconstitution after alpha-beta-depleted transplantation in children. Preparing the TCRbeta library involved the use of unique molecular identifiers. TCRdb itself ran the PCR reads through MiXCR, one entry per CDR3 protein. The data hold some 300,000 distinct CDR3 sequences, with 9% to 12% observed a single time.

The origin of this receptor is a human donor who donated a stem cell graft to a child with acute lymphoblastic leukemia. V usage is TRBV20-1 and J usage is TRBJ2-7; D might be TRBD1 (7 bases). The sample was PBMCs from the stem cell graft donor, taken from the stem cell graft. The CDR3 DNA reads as TGCAGTGCTAGAGGCCAGGGGGGTAACTACGAGCAGTACTTC. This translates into CSARGQGGNYEQYF.